This passage covers 26 T cell receptor beta chains from one sample sequenced in a study of cytomegalovirus exposure and HLA in healthy donors. Clones were sequenced by immunoSEQ multiplex PCR, and TCRdb holds only the in-frame ones, with some missing. The sample carries 110,000 to 150,000 clones, about 94% recorded once. Sequencing used PBMCs. The receptor source for this set is a young man in good health and CMV-seropositive.

The CDR3 reads CASSSPGQSYGYTF. The DNA for the CDR3 is TGTGCCAGCAGTTCTCCGGGACAGAGCTATGGCTACACCTTC. V and J are TRBV6-1 and TRBJ1-2, with TRBD1 matching 7 bases. Germline CDR1 and CDR2: MNHNS and SASEGT. The CDR3 has 14 residues. Trimming cost V 5 bases and J 4 bases; bases outside gene matches: 7.

This clone was seen a handful of times. This chain links TRBV28 with TRBJ2-1, with 10 bases identical to TRBD2. CDR1 is MDHEN and CDR2 is SYDVKM in the germline V gene. The CDR3 is made up of 17 amino acids. V lost 5 bases, J lost 5 bases, and 12 bases stayed unmatched. The CDR3 DNA follows: TGTGCCAGCAGTAGATTCAGCTCTAGCGGGGGTGACAATGAGCAGTTCTTC. Translated: CASSRFSSSGGDNEQFF. Together with reference TRBV28 and TRBJ2-1, the CDR3 gives the full variable domain: DVKVTQSSRYLVKRTGEKVFLECVQDMDHENMFWYRQDPGLGLRLIYFSYDVKMKEKGDIPEGYSVSREKKERFSLILESASTNQTSMYLCASSRFSSSGGDNEQFFGPGTRLTVL.

This clone was observed a few times. The rearrangement links TRBV5-1 to TRBJ1-2; a possible D gene is TRBD1 (5 bases). Trimming shortened V by 0 bases and J by 7 bases, and 13 bases separated the two germline ends. The CDR3 extends over 14 amino acids. CDR1 and CDR2 from the germline V gene are SGHRS and YFSETQ. As DNA, the CDR3 is TGCGCCAGCAGCTTGGAGCCAGGGTACGGTGGCTACACCTTC. Its protein product is CASSLEPGYGGYTF.

CDR3 coding DNA: TGTGCCAGCTCACCAAGACAGGGTAGCTCCTACAATGAGCAGTTCTTC. Amino acid sequence: CASSPRQGSSYNEQFF. The rearrangement links TRBV18 to TRBJ2-1; TRBD1 agrees at 7 bases. The CDR3 consists of 16 residues. The trim removed 2 bases at V and 0 bases at J, leaving 4 bases unmatched. In germline, CDR1 is KGHSH, CDR2 LQKENI.

The chain uses TRBV5-1 and TRBJ2-7, with D maybe TRBD1 (6 bases). Trimming pared 4 bases from V and 3 bases from J, leaving 14 bases between. Germline assignment: CDR1 SGHRS and CDR2 YFSETQ. The CDR3 consists of 14 residues. The CDR3 region is CASSLRDTFYEQYF. Here the CDR3 DNA reads TGCGCCAGCAGCCTTCGGGACACCTTCTACGAGCAGTACTTC.

The V and J genes are TRBV28 and TRBJ2-2; TRBD2 agrees at 14 bases. Per germline, CDR1 MDHEN and CDR2 SYDVKM. J lost 4 bases, V lost 6 bases, and 10 bases had no gene match. This CDR3 contains 18 residues. The CDR3 protein is CASRPGLAGVKGTGELFF. The CDR3 DNA sequence: TGTGCCAGCAGACCGGGACTAGCGGGAGTAAAAGGCACCGGGGAGCTGTTTTTT.

This clone has just one count. The same CDR3 is also encoded by other DNA sequences in this sample. The chain links TRBV30 to TRBJ1-1; no clear D. The CDR3 covers 11 residues. Per germline, CDR1 GTSNPN and CDR2 SVGIG (reference sequence). V was trimmed by 4 bases and J by 0 bases, leaving 3 bases between them. The CDR3 nucleotides are TGTGCCTGGATTATGAACACTGAAGCTTTCTTT. Its protein is CAWIMNTEAFF.

The chain recombines TRBV14 with TRBJ1-4; 10 bases line up with TRBD1. With 1 base clipped from V and 6 bases from J, the junction kept 2 bases outside the gene matches. The CDR3 totals 15 residues. Looked up from germline, CDR1 is SGHDN and CDR2 is FVKESK. The CDR3 loop reads CASSQVGQGYEKLFF. As DNA, the CDR3 is TGTGCCAGCAGCCAAGTGGGACAGGGGTATGAAAAACTGTTTTTT.

This chain links TRBV27 with TRBJ2-2, with TRBD2 matching 7 bases. There are 14 residues in the CDR3. V dropped 4 bases and J dropped 4; count of bases not matched to a gene: 3. CDR1 and CDR2 from the germline V gene are MNHEY and SMNVEV (reference sequence). The CDR3 sequence: CASSWGGSTGELFF. DNA of the CDR3: TGTGCCAGCAGTTGGGGAGGGAGCACCGGGGAGCTGTTTTTT.

The chain couples TRBV5-4 to TRBJ1-4; TRBD1 matches at 10 bases. The CDR3 runs 16 residues. Germline V gives CDR1 SGHNT, CDR2 YYREEE (reference sequence). Trimming at V came to 0 bases and at J to 8 bases, leaving 7 bases not matched to a gene. CDR3 DNA: TGTGCCAGCAGCTTGGACCGGACAGGGGGTCGGGAAAAACTGTTTTTT. It is translated as CASSLDRTGGREKLFF.

The rearrangement uses TRBV6-1 and TRBJ1-2; TRBD1 aligns across 7 bases. J lost 2 bases, V lost 2 bases, and 11 bases had no gene match. Germline V gene lookup returns CDR1 MNHNS and CDR2 SASEGT. This CDR3 is 17 amino acids long. The CDR3 nucleotides read TGTGCCAGCAGTGAACCGGGACAGCCCGAGGGAAACTATGGCTACACCTTC. Residues: CASSEPGQPEGNYGYTF.

V usage is TRBV18 and J usage is TRBJ2-7; the match to TRBD1 covers 7 bases. V lost 4 bases, J lost 1 base, and 4 bases stayed unmatched. Germline V gene lookup returns CDR1 KGHSH and CDR2 LQKENI. This CDR3 spans 14 amino acids. As DNA, the CDR3 is TGTGCCAGCTCACTCAAACAGGGGTCCTACGAGCAGTACTTC. Amino acid sequence: CASSLKQGSYEQYF. Complete variable domain (other parts from reference TRBV18 and TRBJ2-7): NAGVMQNPRHLVRRRGQEARLRCSPMKGHSHVYWYRQLPEEGLKFMVYLQKENIIDESGMPKERFSAEFPKEGPSILRIQQVVRGDSAAYFCASSLKQGSYEQYFGPGTRLTVT.

The V gene is TRBV27, the J gene TRBJ2-2; TRBD2 matches at 8 bases. CDR1 and CDR2 (germline): MNHEY, SMNVEV (reference sequence). The J segment lost 6 bases and the V segment lost 5 bases, leaving 8 bases of the junction unmatched. The CDR3 extends over 15 amino acids. In DNA, the CDR3 is TGTGCCAGCAGTCTACAGAGGACTAGCCCCGGGGAGCTGTTTTTT. As protein: CASSLQRTSPGELFF.

V usage is TRBV6-6 and J usage is TRBJ2-2, with D tentatively TRBD1 (5 bases). Germline CDR1 is MNHNY and CDR2 is SVGAGI (reference sequence). The CDR3 loop spans 16 amino acids. Trimming took off 4 bases at V and 6 bases at J, with 18 bases between the two ends. CDR3 DNA: TGTGCCAGCAGTTCTTTCGACAGAGAACACGCCGGGGAGCTGTTTTTT. Translated, it gives CASSSFDREHAGELFF.

This clone was recorded only once. V and J are TRBV27 and TRBJ2-1; TRBD1 aligns across 10 bases. The V segment lost 6 bases and the J segment 0 bases; nucleotides outside the gene matches: 2. The CDR3 runs to 15 residues. Germline lookup yields CDR1 MNHEY and CDR2 SMNVEV (reference sequence). CDR3 sequence (DNA): TGTGCCAGCAGACGGACAGGGGGCTCCTACAATGAGCAGTTCTTC. This encodes CASRRTGGSYNEQFF.

The genes are TRBV11-2 and TRBJ2-6; possibly TRBD1 for D (6 bases). This CDR3 region has 16 residues. The germline V gene encodes CDR1 SGHAT and CDR2 FQNNGV. V dropped 1 base and J dropped 4 bases, with 11 bases sitting between them. The DNA for the CDR3 is TGTGCCAGCAGCTTAGGGGGGCGGGCAGGGGCCAACGTCCTGACTTTC. It translates to CASSLGGRAGANVLTF.

CDR3 amino acids: CAWSPRLEQYF. The CDR3 region has the DNA TGTGCCTGGAGTCCCAGACTCGAGCAGTACTTC. The V and J genes are TRBV30 and TRBJ2-7; D not certain. Trimming took off 2 bases at V and 6 bases at J, with 8 bases between the two ends. CDR3 length equals 11 residues. Germline V gene sequence: CDR1 GTSNPN, CDR2 SVGIG (reference sequence).

This chain links TRBV7-2 with TRBJ2-7; TRBD2 matches at 7 bases. The length of the CDR3 is 13 residues. Per the germline V gene, CDR1 is SGHTA and CDR2 is FQGNSA. V gave up 8 bases and J gave up 6 bases; unmatched junction bases: 10. CDR3 DNA sequence: TGTGCCAGCGTCCTAGCGGTCCGTGGCGAGCAGTACTTC. Its translation: CASVLAVRGEQYF.

This chain links TRBV11-2 with TRBJ1-1, with D possibly matching TRBD1 (6 bases). V lost 5 bases and J lost 8, with 21 bases in between. CDR1 SGHAT and CDR2 FQNNGV come from the germline V gene. CDR3 length: 15 amino acids. DNA for the CDR3: TGTGCCAGCAGCCTCCCGGCAGGGGTCGTGGGGGAAGCTTTCTTT. It is translated as CASSLPAGVVGEAFF.

The chain employs TRBV9 and TRBJ1-1; a weak D match, TRBD1 (6 bases). V lost 3 bases to trimming and J lost 8 bases, with 11 bases between them. Germline CDR1 is SGDLS and CDR2 is YYNGEE. The CDR3 has 12 amino acids. The CDR3 DNA reads as TGTGCCAGCAGCGGGGCGGGGGGCGAAGCTTTCTTT. Amino acids: CASSGAGGEAFF.

This clone was seen a few times. J is TRBJ2-5 and V is TRBV2, with TRBD2 matching over 8 bases. Germline CDR1 is SNHLY and CDR2 is FYNNEI. The CDR3 runs to 14 residues. The V gene end was trimmed by 0 bases and the J gene end by 5 bases; junction bases not matched to a gene: 2. As DNA, the CDR3 is TGTGCCAGCAGTGAAGCTGCTAGCGGGGAGACCCAGTACTTC. Its protein product is CASSEAASGETQYF.

The chain has TRBV7-9 and TRBJ1-4, with D possibly TRBD1 on 5 matching bases. This CDR3 has 14 amino acids. Trimming took 1 base from V and 5 from J, leaving 8 bases between them. Germline loops: CDR1 SEHNR, CDR2 FQNEAQ (reference sequence). As DNA, the CDR3 is TGTGCCAGCAGCTTAGGCGGGACGAATGAAAAACTGTTTTTT. Its translation is CASSLGGTNEKLFF. The entire variable domain, with the rest obtained from reference TRBV7-9 and TRBJ1-4, is as follows: DTGVSQNPRHKITKRGQNVTFRCDPISEHNRLYWYRQTLGQGPEFLTYFQNEAQLEKSRLLSDRFSAERPKGSFSTLEIQRTEQGDSAMYLCASSLGGTNEKLFFGSGTQLSVL.

The rearrangement links TRBV10-1 to TRBJ2-7; no clear D. There are 12 residues in the CDR3. Per the germline V gene, CDR1 is WNHNN and CDR2 is SYGVQD (reference sequence). With 10 bases removed from V and 4 bases from J, the gap between germline ends came to 14 bases. The CDR3 spells CAIQSAIYEQYF. The DNA of the CDR3 is TGCGCCATACAGTCAGCAATATACGAGCAGTACTTC.

This clone was detected a few times. The CDR3 DNA is TGTGCCAGCAGCACGGGGGACTATGGCTACACCTTC. This translates into CASSTGDYGYTF. This chain uses TRBV25-1 with TRBJ1-2, with D possibly matching TRBD1 (5 bases). Germline V gene sequence: CDR1 MGHDK, CDR2 SYGVNS. This CDR3 region has 12 residues. V shed 6 bases and J shed 3 bases, with 8 bases lying between them.

V is TRBV28 and J is TRBJ2-7; possible D gene TRBD1, 5 bases. Trimming cost V 3 bases and J 0 bases, with 9 bases left between them. Germline CDR1 is MDHEN and CDR2 is SYDVKM. The CDR3 consists of 14 residues. Written as DNA, the CDR3 is TGTGCCAGCAGTTTTAGGGGATACTCCTACGAGCAGTACTTC. Encoded protein: CASSFRGYSYEQYF.

In its sample, this clone was seen once. The CDR3: CASSAFPGNEAFF. The CDR3 nucleotides are TGTGCCAGCAGCGCGTTCCCGGGGAACGAAGCTTTCTTT. This chain connects TRBV7-7 to TRBJ1-1, with D unresolved. The CDR3 sequence is 13 residues long. V gave up 5 bases and J gave up 8 bases, with 15 bases separating them. CDR1 is SSHAT, CDR2 FNYEAQ, per germline (reference sequence).